This T cell receptor beta chain originates from a study of blood T cell repertoires in COVID-19 (dated by TCRdb to 2020 to 2022). For context, the study as a whole: Samples from collaborators originated in the United States, Italy and Spain and spanned both the acute and convalescent phases of COVID-19. The material from the prospective study consisted of cDNA or gDNA derived from T cells, B-cell-depleted T cells, or PBMCs. The dataset comprised deeply sampled blood TCRbeta repertoires from subjects exposed to, actively infected with, or recovered from COVID-19. The repertoires were released in a freely available public database intended as a resource for research on the immune response to SARS-CoV-2. Samples came from the ongoing ImmuneRACE study (first 160 participants) plus 1,254 subjects from 6 global collaborators. A de-identified subject ID, COVID-19 status, age in years and sex were almost always included in the sample metadata. Where HLA class I and class II types were available, the types were taken from metadata supplied by the sample provider, not from assay-based typing.

The research as a whole found: The quantity of clinical and demographic metadata differed by source and by participant and was supplied without curation.

TCRbeta CDR3 regions were amplified from genomic DNA using the immunoSEQ Assay, a bias-controlled multiplex PCR. The authors' pipeline ran thus. Within the assay, amplification of reference gene primers was used to estimate how many nucleated cells each sample contained. To quantify the absolute abundance of each unique TCRbeta CDR3 rearrangement, sequence reads were collapsed and filtered. For each sample, productive Simpson clonality was calculated as the square root of Simpson's diversity index over productive rearrangements. TCRdb's version of the immuneACCESS table is confined to in-frame rearrangements and falls short of the full clone set. An unresolved V gene accounts for under half of the shortfall where checked; the remainder is of unknown origin. The V and J calls and clone size are taken from that table; D and trimming were inferred from the DNA. In this sample the table shows some 97,000 clones, 85% of which occur a single time. The top ten clonotypes cover roughly 12% of the sample.

Concerning this clone: The antigen it recognizes is unknown. One base away there is no much larger clone; base qualities are not given.

The CDR3, cysteine through phenylalanine, is 14 amino acids long. Just the 42-base CDR3 DNA is kept, in frame starting at base 1. Clipping removes 6 bases from V and 8 bases from J, with 6 as the unmatched junction base count. The germline V gene supplies CDR1 SGHNT and CDR2 YENEEA. Each collaborating institution followed its own protocols to collect whole blood in K2EDTA tubes. For TCRbeta analysis, collaborators shipped samples as frozen whole blood, isolated PBMCs, or DNA extracted from either of those sample types. The sequence links TRBV11-3 to TRBJ1-6, and 8 junctional nucleotides match TRBD1. Sequenced input: peripheral blood. This receptor was identified in a man aged 45-65 years with active or convalescent COVID-19. The CDR3 amino acid sequence is: CASSRQGQDSPLHF. The base sequence is TGTGCCAGCAGTCGACAGGGGCAGGATTCACCCCTCCACTTT.